The 7 T cell receptor beta chains below were found in one sample sequenced in a study of CXCR3-negative and CXCR3-positive naive CD8 T cells. UMI-labeled 5' RACE yielded the TRB cDNA libraries. From its re-call of the 5' RACE reads, TCRdb lists each CDR3 protein once, without DNA. The sample holds 23,000 or so distinct CDR3 sequences. Sample: naive CXCR3- CD8+ T cells from blood. The subset here: CD45RO-CCR7+CD27+CD95- naive CD8+ T cells lacking CXCR3 (TNR3-). These receptors all come from a human donor in good health. Some clones in this sample may be carry-over from other donors' samples.

The rearrangement uses TRBV6-2 or TRBV6-3 and TRBJ2-1; the TCRdb D gene call, TRBD1, has no DNA to confirm it. CDR3 length: 18 amino acids. The germline V gene encodes CDR1 MNHEY and CDR2 SVGEGT. The CDR3 protein is CASSTGLTSSTTYNEQFF.

The chain's CDR3 is CSVEGGQEGYNEQFF. This sequence joins TRBV29-1 and TRBJ2-1; TCRdb indicates TRBD1, and absent DNA this call remains unverified. Germline-derived CDR1 and CDR2 are SQVTM and ANQGSEA. The CDR3 is 15 residues long.

The chain combines TRBV6-4 with TRBJ2-3; the TRBD2 assignment by TCRdb is unverifiable without DNA. Germline V CDR1 and CDR2: MRHNA, SNTAGT. The CDR3 spans 16 residues. CDR3 protein: CASSDSVAGGPDTQYF.

The chain carries TRBV29-1 and TRBJ2-2; the TCRdb call, TRBD1, lacks DNA for checking. This CDR3 is 13 amino acids long. The germline CDR1 and CDR2 sequences are SQVTM and ANQGSEA. The CDR3 is CSVEIGTTGELFF.

This rearrangement joins TRBV15 to TRBJ2-3; absent DNA, TCRdb's TRBD1 call cannot be checked. Germline V gene data show CDR1 as LNHNV and CDR2 as YYDKDF (reference sequence). This CDR3 comprises 14 residues. CDR3 protein: CATSRPGFTDTQYF.

V is TRBV7-3 and J is TRBJ2-1; there is no DNA to check the TCRdb D call of TRBD2. The germline V gene has CDR1 SGHTA and CDR2 FQGTGA. The CDR3 is made up of 18 amino acids. CDR3 protein: CASSLRPLGLAGDNEQFF.

V is TRBV29-1 and J is TRBJ2-7; with no DNA, the TCRdb D assignment of TRBD1 cannot be verified. Germline V gene sequence: CDR1 SQVTM, CDR2 ANQGSEA. The CDR3 is 14 amino acids. The CDR3 loop reads CSVEEEDRGSEQYF.